This T cell receptor (beta chain) stems from a study of cytomegalovirus exposure and HLA in healthy donors. PCR was performed using 60 Vbeta and 13 Jbeta primers. Sequencing used immunoSEQ multiplex PCR; TCRdb keeps in-frame clones, though not all of them. The data hold some 130,000 clones, with 66% observed a single time. This clone was counted once. Sequences were obtained from PBMCs. The TCR sequence derives from a human donor in good health.

The CDR3 loop is CASSWTGGTEEKLFF. The CDR3, as DNA: TGCGCCAGCAGCTGGACCGGAGGGACTGAGGAAAAACTGTTTTTT. V is TRBV5-1 and J is TRBJ1-4; D perhaps matches TRBD1 (5 bases). Germline V gene sequence: CDR1 SGHRS, CDR2 YFSETQ. Trimming took 3 bases from V and 8 from J, leaving 17 bases between them. This CDR3 comprises 15 residues.